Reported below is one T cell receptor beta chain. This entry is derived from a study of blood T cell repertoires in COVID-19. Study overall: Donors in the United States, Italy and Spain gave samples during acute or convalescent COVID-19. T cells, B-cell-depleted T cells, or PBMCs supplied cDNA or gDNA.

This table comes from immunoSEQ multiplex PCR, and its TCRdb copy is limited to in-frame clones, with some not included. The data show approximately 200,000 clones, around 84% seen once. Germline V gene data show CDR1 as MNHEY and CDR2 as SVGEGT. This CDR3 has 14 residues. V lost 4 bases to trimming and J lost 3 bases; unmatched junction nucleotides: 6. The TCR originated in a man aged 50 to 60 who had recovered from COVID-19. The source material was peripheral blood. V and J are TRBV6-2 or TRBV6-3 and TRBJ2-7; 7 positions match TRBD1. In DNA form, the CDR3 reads TGTGCCAGCAGTTTACTGGGACAGAGCTACGAGCAGTACTTC. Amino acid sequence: CASSLLGQSYEQYF.